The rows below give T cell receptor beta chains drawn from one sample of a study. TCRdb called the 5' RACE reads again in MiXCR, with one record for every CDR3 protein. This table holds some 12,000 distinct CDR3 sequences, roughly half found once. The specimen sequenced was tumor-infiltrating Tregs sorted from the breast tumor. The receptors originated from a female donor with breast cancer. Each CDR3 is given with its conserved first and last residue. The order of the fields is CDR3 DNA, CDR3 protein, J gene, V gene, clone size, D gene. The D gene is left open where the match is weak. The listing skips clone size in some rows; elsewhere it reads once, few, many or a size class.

CDR3 DNA: TGTGCCAGCAGCTTAGCTTTAGCTAATGAAAAACTGTTTTTT
CDR3 protein: CASSLALANEKLFF
J gene: TRBJ1-4
V gene: TRBV7-2
clone size: NA
D gene: NA

CDR3 DNA: TGCAGTGCTAGAGATGCCCGGGACAGGGTGTCCGCAACTAATGAAAAACTGTTTTTT
CDR3 protein: CSARDARDRVSATNEKLFF
J gene: TRBJ1-4
V gene: TRBV20-1
clone size: once
D gene: TRBD1

CDR3 DNA: TGCGCCAGCAGCACCACTAGCGGGGGCACCGGGGAGCTGTTTTTT
CDR3 protein: CASSTTSGGTGELFF
J gene: TRBJ2-2
V gene: TRBV4-3
clone size: NA
D gene: TRBD2

CDR3 DNA: TGTGCCAGCAGCTTAGCGCGGGGTTTGGACACCTTC
CDR3 protein: CASSLARGLDTF
J gene: TRBJ1-2
V gene: TRBV7-8
clone size: NA
D gene: NA

CDR3 DNA: TGTGCCACCAGCAGGGACGGAAAGTATTCGGATACGCAGTATTTT
CDR3 protein: CATSRDGKYSDTQYF
J gene: TRBJ2-3
V gene: TRBV15
clone size: NA
D gene: NA

CDR3 DNA: TGCAGTGCTAGCCCCTTGACTAGCAGAAACAATGAGCAGTTCTTC
CDR3 protein: CSASPLTSRNNEQFF
J gene: TRBJ2-1
V gene: TRBV20-1
clone size: NA
D gene: TRBD2

CDR3 DNA: TGCAGTGCCCTCGCTAGTCGGCGTTTTGTCACCACCTCCTACAATGAGCAGTTCTTC
CDR3 protein: CSALASRRFVTTSYNEQFF
J gene: TRBJ2-1
V gene: TRBV20-1
clone size: NA
D gene: NA

CDR3 DNA: TGTGCCAGCAGTGCAGGGGGCAGGGATGAGCAGTTCTTC
CDR3 protein: CASSAGGRDEQFF
J gene: TRBJ2-1
V gene: TRBV6-1
clone size: few
D gene: TRBD1

CDR3 DNA: TGCAGCGTTGGGCGGGACACTGAAGCTTTCTTT
CDR3 protein: CSVGRDTEAFF
J gene: TRBJ1-1
V gene: TRBV29-1
clone size: few
D gene: NA

CDR3 DNA: TGTGCCAGCAGTAACCCACGACAGGGGGGTGCAACTAATGAAAAACTGTTTTTT
CDR3 protein: CASSNPRQGGATNEKLFF
J gene: TRBJ1-4
V gene: TRBV6-2/TRBV6-3
clone size: NA
D gene: TRBD1

CDR3 DNA: TGCGCCAGCAGCAACGACCTGGCGGGAACGCAGTATTTT
CDR3 protein: CASSNDLAGTQYF
J gene: TRBJ2-3
V gene: TRBV5-1
clone size: NA
D gene: NA

CDR3 DNA: TGTGCCAGCTCACCGGACACAACTAATGAAAAACTGTTTTTT
CDR3 protein: CASSPDTTNEKLFF
J gene: TRBJ1-4
V gene: TRBV18
clone size: NA
D gene: NA

CDR3 DNA: TGCAGCGTTATTCCGTCCGGGCAGGGTTCGTTCTTC
CDR3 protein: CSVIPSGQGSFF
J gene: TRBJ2-1
V gene: TRBV29-1
clone size: NA
D gene: NA

CDR3 DNA: TGCAGTGCAAAGACAGTGTACAATGAGCAGTTCTTC
CDR3 protein: CSAKTVYNEQFF
J gene: TRBJ2-1
V gene: TRBV20-1
clone size: few
D gene: NA

CDR3 DNA: TGCAGTGCTAGCGCAGCCACTAGCGGGAGGGCCTTTCTCCATGAGCAGTTCTTC
CDR3 protein: CSASAATSGRAFLHEQFF
J gene: TRBJ2-1
V gene: TRBV20-1
clone size: NA
D gene: TRBD2

CDR3 DNA: TGCAGTGCTAGAGTACGGGAGTCCTACAATGAGCAGTTCTTC
CDR3 protein: CSARVRESYNEQFF
J gene: TRBJ2-1
V gene: TRBV20-1
clone size: NA
D gene: NA

CDR3 DNA: TGTGCCAGCAGTTACTCATCGGGTAGCTCTGGAAACACCATATATTTT
CDR3 protein: CASSYSSGSSGNTIYF
J gene: TRBJ1-3
V gene: TRBV6-5
clone size: few
D gene: NA

CDR3 DNA: TGCAGTGGGCTAGTAGGGGCCAACGTCCTGACTTTC
CDR3 protein: CSGLVGANVLTF
J gene: TRBJ2-6
V gene: TRBV20-1
clone size: once
D gene: NA

CDR3 DNA: TGCAGCGTATGGACAGTAAATCAGCCCCAGCATTTT
CDR3 protein: CSVWTVNQPQHF
J gene: TRBJ1-5
V gene: TRBV29-1
clone size: NA
D gene: NA

CDR3 DNA: TGTGCCAGCAGCCCAACGGCACTCACAGGGATGGGTAGGGACCAGTACTTC
CDR3 protein: CASSPTALTGMGRDQYF
J gene: TRBJ2-5
V gene: TRBV7-3
clone size: few
D gene: NA

CDR3 DNA: TGTGCTAGTGGTTTGGGCAGTCTGAACACTGAAGCTCTCTTT
CDR3 protein: CASGLGSLNTEALF
J gene: TRBJ1-1
V gene: TRBV12-5
clone size: NA
D gene: NA

CDR3 DNA: TGTGCCAGCAGTTACCGGGACACTGATGGCTACACCTTC
CDR3 protein: CASSYRDTDGYTF
J gene: TRBJ1-2
V gene: TRBV12-3/TRBV12-4
clone size: NA
D gene: NA

CDR3 DNA: TGTGCCAGCAGTTTACAGGGGTCCAACTATGGCTACACCTTC
CDR3 protein: CASSLQGSNYGYTF
J gene: TRBJ1-2
V gene: TRBV12-3/TRBV12-4
clone size: few
D gene: NA

CDR3 DNA: TGCGCCAGCAGCCAAGCCTCAACCAGCACAGGGGCTGAAGCTTTCTTT
CDR3 protein: CASSQASTSTGAEAFF
J gene: TRBJ1-1
V gene: TRBV4-3
clone size: NA
D gene: TRBD1

CDR3 DNA: TGTGCCAGCAGCCCGGGACAGGGAGTCACCGGGGAGCTGTTTTTT
CDR3 protein: CASSPGQGVTGELFF
J gene: TRBJ2-2
V gene: TRBV4-2
clone size: NA
D gene: TRBD1

CDR3 DNA: TGTGCCAGCAGTCCGGACAGGGGCACAGATACGCAGTATTTT
CDR3 protein: CASSPDRGTDTQYF
J gene: TRBJ2-3
V gene: TRBV25-1
clone size: NA
D gene: TRBD1

CDR3 DNA: TGCAGTGCTAGAGATCAAACTAGCGGGTTGCAAGAGACCCAGTACTTC
CDR3 protein: CSARDQTSGLQETQYF
J gene: TRBJ2-5
V gene: TRBV20-1
clone size: NA
D gene: TRBD2

CDR3 DNA: TGTGCCAGCAGCTCCTCAGGGGTTACTGAAGCTTTCTTT
CDR3 protein: CASSSSGVTEAFF
J gene: TRBJ1-1
V gene: TRBV7-2
clone size: few
D gene: NA

CDR3 DNA: TGCGCCAGCAGCCAAACCCGAAGGAGCTCTGGGGCCAACGTCCTGACTTTC
CDR3 protein: CASSQTRRSSGANVLTF
J gene: TRBJ2-6
V gene: TRBV4-3
clone size: few
D gene: NA

CDR3 DNA: TGTGCCAGCTCACCACCGACTCCTCCCCGGGAGCAGTTCTTC
CDR3 protein: CASSPPTPPREQFF
J gene: TRBJ2-1
V gene: TRBV18
clone size: few
D gene: NA

CDR3 DNA: TGCAGTGCTAGAGGACGGTCAACTAATGAAAAACTGTTTTTT
CDR3 protein: CSARGRSTNEKLFF
J gene: TRBJ1-4
V gene: TRBV20-1
clone size: NA
D gene: NA

CDR3 DNA: TGTGCCAGCAGCTACTGGGAGAACTATGGCTACACCTTC
CDR3 protein: CASSYWENYGYTF
J gene: TRBJ1-2
V gene: TRBV11-2
clone size: NA
D gene: NA

CDR3 DNA: TGCAGTGCTAGAGATTTAGGGACTAGCGGGAGGGCTAGTTACAATGAGCAGTTCTTC
CDR3 protein: CSARDLGTSGRASYNEQFF
J gene: TRBJ2-1
V gene: TRBV20-1
clone size: few
D gene: TRBD2

CDR3 DNA: TGCGCCAGCAGCCTAGACGTAGACAGGGAAGGCGCAGCTTTCTTT
CDR3 protein: CASSLDVDREGAAFF
J gene: TRBJ1-1
V gene: TRBV5-1
clone size: NA
D gene: TRBD1

CDR3 DNA: TGCAGCGGCACCCGCACTGGGACCCAGTACTTC
CDR3 protein: CSGTRTGTQYF
J gene: TRBJ2-5
V gene: TRBV29-1
clone size: NA
D gene: NA

CDR3 DNA: TGTGCCAGCAGGGGCTTGCCAGATACGCAGTATTTT
CDR3 protein: CASRGLPDTQYF
J gene: TRBJ2-3
V gene: TRBV12-3/TRBV12-4
clone size: NA
D gene: NA

CDR3 DNA: TGTGCCAGCAGTTTGACTAGCGCAGCAGATACGCAGTATTTT
CDR3 protein: CASSLTSAADTQYF
J gene: TRBJ2-3
V gene: TRBV28
clone size: NA
D gene: TRBD2

CDR3 DNA: TGTGCCAGCAGTACGTCCCGAGATACGCAGTATTTT
CDR3 protein: CASSTSRDTQYF
J gene: TRBJ2-3
V gene: TRBV12-3/TRBV12-4
clone size: NA
D gene: NA

CDR3 DNA: TGTGCCATCAGTGAGTCGGGGGAAGAGACCCAGTACTTC
CDR3 protein: CAISESGEETQYF
J gene: TRBJ2-5
V gene: TRBV10-3
clone size: NA
D gene: NA

CDR3 DNA: TGTGCCAGCAGTTTATTTCCTACCTCCTACGAGCAGTACTTC
CDR3 protein: CASSLFPTSYEQYF
J gene: TRBJ2-7
V gene: TRBV28
clone size: few
D gene: NA

CDR3 DNA: TGCAGTGCCAATCGAGCGGGAGTAAACACAGATACGCAGTATTTT
CDR3 protein: CSANRAGVNTDTQYF
J gene: TRBJ2-3
V gene: TRBV20-1
clone size: once
D gene: TRBD2

CDR3 DNA: TGCGCCAGCAGCTTGGGACAGGGAGATGGCTACACCTTC
CDR3 protein: CASSLGQGDGYTF
J gene: TRBJ1-2
V gene: TRBV5-1
clone size: NA
D gene: TRBD1

CDR3 DNA: TGTGCCAGCAGTTTAGGCCTAGGCACAGATACGCAGTATTTT
CDR3 protein: CASSLGLGTDTQYF
J gene: TRBJ2-3
V gene: TRBV12-3/TRBV12-4
clone size: NA
D gene: NA

CDR3 DNA: TGCGCCAGCAGCTTCCGGGGTAACAATGAGCAGTTCTTC
CDR3 protein: CASSFRGNNEQFF
J gene: TRBJ2-1
V gene: TRBV5-1
clone size: NA
D gene: NA

CDR3 DNA: TGCAGCGTAGGGACAGGGGGCAATCAGCCCCAGCATTTT
CDR3 protein: CSVGTGGNQPQHF
J gene: TRBJ1-5
V gene: TRBV29-1
clone size: NA
D gene: TRBD1

CDR3 DNA: TGTGCCAGCAGTTTGAGGCAGACTAATTCACCCCTCCACTTT
CDR3 protein: CASSLRQTNSPLHF
J gene: TRBJ1-6
V gene: TRBV12-3/TRBV12-4
clone size: NA
D gene: NA

CDR3 DNA: TGTGCCAGCAGCTTGTTCCGACAGGGTGAAGCTTTCTTT
CDR3 protein: CASSLFRQGEAFF
J gene: TRBJ1-1
V gene: TRBV11-1
clone size: few
D gene: TRBD1

CDR3 DNA: TGCAGTGCTAGGGATTACTCTGGGGCCAACGTCCTGACTTTC
CDR3 protein: CSARDYSGANVLTF
J gene: TRBJ2-6
V gene: TRBV20-1
clone size: few
D gene: NA

CDR3 DNA: TGTGCCAGCAGCCAAGATTCGGGGGTAGCTAACTATGGCTACACCTTC
CDR3 protein: CASSQDSGVANYGYTF
J gene: TRBJ1-2
V gene: TRBV4-2
clone size: NA
D gene: NA

CDR3 DNA: TGCGCCAGCAGCCCGGACAGCCTGAATGGTGGCTACACCTTC
CDR3 protein: CASSPDSLNGGYTF
J gene: TRBJ1-2
V gene: TRBV5-1
clone size: NA
D gene: NA

CDR3 DNA: TGTGCCAGCAGCAGGACAGACTCAAATGGCTACACCTTC
CDR3 protein: CASSRTDSNGYTF
J gene: TRBJ1-2
V gene: TRBV5-6
clone size: few
D gene: NA

CDR3 DNA: TGTGCCAGCAGTGGAGGACTAGCGCCCAACAATGAGCAGTTCTTC
CDR3 protein: CASSGGLAPNNEQFF
J gene: TRBJ2-1
V gene: TRBV6-2/TRBV6-3
clone size: few
D gene: TRBD2

CDR3 DNA: TGCGCCAGCAGCTCTGCCGCCCTAGTGACAGATACGCAGTATTTT
CDR3 protein: CASSSAALVTDTQYF
J gene: TRBJ2-3
V gene: TRBV5-1
clone size: few
D gene: NA

CDR3 DNA: TGTGCCAGCAGGCGGGACAGCATCACAGATACGCAGTATTTT
CDR3 protein: CASRRDSITDTQYF
J gene: TRBJ2-3
V gene: TRBV6-2/TRBV6-3
clone size: NA
D gene: NA

CDR3 DNA: TGTGCCAGCAGCTTAGGGGGGTGGAGTCAAGAGACCCAGTACTTC
CDR3 protein: CASSLGGWSQETQYF
J gene: TRBJ2-5
V gene: TRBV7-2
clone size: NA
D gene: NA

CDR3 DNA: TGTGCCAGCAGTTTAGACGGCACCCAATACACTGAAGCTTTCTTT
CDR3 protein: CASSLDGTQYTEAFF
J gene: TRBJ1-1
V gene: TRBV12-3/TRBV12-4
clone size: NA
D gene: NA

CDR3 DNA: TGTGCCAGCAGTTTGGGGGGGACTAGCACAGATACGCAGTATTTT
CDR3 protein: CASSLGGTSTDTQYF
J gene: TRBJ2-3
V gene: TRBV12-3/TRBV12-4
clone size: NA
D gene: TRBD2